This T cell receptor beta chain stems from a study of T cell responses to AZD1222 COVID-19 vaccine. Notes on the study in general: A rise in Spike-specific TCR breadth and depth followed two AZD1222 doses. Reportedly, nearly half the spike-specific TCRs target unmutated variant regions. Donor demographics were predominantly white British with a female majority; clonal diversity may be underestimated.

The table lists this clone with a count of one. The antigen remains undetermined. Trimming left V 3 bases short and J 2 bases short, with 17 bases between. Germline CDR1 and CDR2: SGDLS and YYNGEE. The CDR3 runs 16 residues. The data were produced by immunoSEQ multiplex PCR, yet TCRdb's version contains in-frame clones alone and is incomplete. The profile covers about 130,000 clones, with 80% to 90% appearing a single time and over 5.5% taken by the ten largest. The clonotype was recovered from an adult in good health. This specimen was peripheral blood, taken on day 0 of AZD1222 vaccination. The chain uses TRBV9 and TRBJ2-5; TRBD2 might be the D (7 bases). CDR3 amino acids: CASSAWGGRSQETQYF. Written as DNA, the CDR3 is TGTGCCAGCAGCGCGTGGGGGGGCCGGTCTCAAGAGACCCAGTACTTC.